Listed below are T cell receptor beta chains from one sample, sequenced in a study of blood T cell repertoires in COVID-19. Method: immunoSEQ multiplex PCR; TCRdb's copy keeps in-frame clones and lacks some. The sample holds 450,000 or so clones, over 75% seen once. Sequenced input: peripheral blood. These receptors were collected from a middle-aged woman with COVID-19, enrolled during active disease. CDR3s leave out the opening cysteine and the closing phenylalanine or tryptophan. The order of the fields is J gene, V gene, CDR3 protein.

j_gene: TRBJ1-5
v_gene: TRBV7-9
CDR3aa: ASSLSLQGGGGGQPQH

j_gene: TRBJ2-1
v_gene: TRBV5-1
CDR3aa: ASSLGALATYNEQF

j_gene: TRBJ2-7
v_gene: TRBV19
CDR3aa: ASSLSGGNPYEQY

j_gene: TRBJ2-5
v_gene: TRBV28
CDR3aa: ASSFGGPGQGAQETQY

j_gene: TRBJ1-5
v_gene: TRBV27
CDR3aa: ASRPQGKSAHQPQH

j_gene: TRBJ1-2
v_gene: TRBV29-1
CDR3aa: SVERLADRGSNYGYT

j_gene: TRBJ2-7
v_gene: TRBV12-5
CDR3aa: ASGLVSLQPHYEQY

j_gene: TRBJ2-3
v_gene: TRBV4-3
CDR3aa: ASSLQRVSTDTQY

j_gene: TRBJ2-3
v_gene: TRBV5-1
CDR3aa: ASSLRAGGPTDTQY

j_gene: TRBJ2-2
v_gene: TRBV5-1
CDR3aa: ASSADRGTTGELF

j_gene: TRBJ1-1
v_gene: TRBV7-9
CDR3aa: ASSLGDSEAF

j_gene: TRBJ2-1
v_gene: TRBV4-1
CDR3aa: ASSQISGAGVVSYNEQF

j_gene: TRBJ1-1
v_gene: TRBV2
CDR3aa: ASRPQGDTEAF

j_gene: TRBJ2-5
v_gene: TRBV9
CDR3aa: ASSLMGTGQETQY

j_gene: TRBJ2-5
v_gene: TRBV12-3/TRBV12-4
CDR3aa: ASSFLETQY

j_gene: TRBJ1-4
v_gene: TRBV5-1
CDR3aa: ASSGGSTGGTNEKLF

j_gene: TRBJ1-2
v_gene: TRBV4-3
CDR3aa: ASSQDLGTGGIYGYT

j_gene: TRBJ2-2
v_gene: TRBV9
CDR3aa: ASSVVQGTNTGELF

j_gene: TRBJ1-1
v_gene: TRBV5-4
CDR3aa: ASSLSPGMNTEAF

j_gene: TRBJ2-7
v_gene: TRBV5-1
CDR3aa: ASSSRDTGEQY

j_gene: TRBJ1-2
v_gene: TRBV12-5
CDR3aa: ASGSRLSNYGYT

j_gene: TRBJ1-3
v_gene: TRBV6-2/TRBV6-3
CDR3aa: ASSLLAGTTGNTIY

j_gene: TRBJ2-7
v_gene: TRBV7-2
CDR3aa: ASSLGRGLYEQY

j_gene: TRBJ1-2
v_gene: TRBV4-3
CDR3aa: ASSRLGEGVSDGYT

j_gene: TRBJ1-6
v_gene: TRBV6-2/TRBV6-3
CDR3aa: ASSPPGTTGSPLH

j_gene: TRBJ1-3
v_gene: TRBV7-9
CDR3aa: ASSAPQGVGNTIY

j_gene: TRBJ2-2
v_gene: TRBV6-4
CDR3aa: ASRVLSNTGELF

j_gene: TRBJ1-5
v_gene: TRBV27
CDR3aa: ASSLSPGQGAQPQH

j_gene: TRBJ1-6
v_gene: TRBV11-2
CDR3aa: ASSPTGGTPPLH

j_gene: TRBJ1-2
v_gene: TRBV27
CDR3aa: ASSRLRDTANYGYT

j_gene: TRBJ2-7
v_gene: TRBV6-2/TRBV6-3
CDR3aa: ASSHTGSLPRAYEQY

j_gene: TRBJ2-7
v_gene: TRBV14
CDR3aa: ASSPFRGGWTYEQY

j_gene: TRBJ2-1
v_gene: TRBV12-3/TRBV12-4
CDR3aa: ASRVQGNEQF

j_gene: TRBJ1-4
v_gene: TRBV4-1
CDR3aa: ASSQVGGSSEKLF

j_gene: TRBJ1-3
v_gene: TRBV7-2
CDR3aa: ASSPRLDSPRNTIY

j_gene: TRBJ2-1
v_gene: TRBV15
CDR3aa: ATSAPNPPRDEQF

j_gene: TRBJ1-4
v_gene: TRBV5-8
CDR3aa: ASSLAGGLNEKLF

j_gene: TRBJ1-5
v_gene: TRBV4-1
CDR3aa: ASSQTGGDQPQH

j_gene: TRBJ2-7
v_gene: TRBV27
CDR3aa: ASSFRGGGYEQY

j_gene: TRBJ2-7
v_gene: TRBV4-3
CDR3aa: ASSHTLAGVFYEQY

j_gene: TRBJ2-5
v_gene: TRBV6-5
CDR3aa: ASSGGGGQETQY

j_gene: TRBJ2-7
v_gene: TRBV27
CDR3aa: ASSLNLMGEGNYEQY

j_gene: TRBJ2-7
v_gene: TRBV15
CDR3aa: ATSRDRMGGEQY

j_gene: TRBJ1-6
v_gene: TRBV6-5
CDR3aa: ASSKRTEYNSPLH

j_gene: TRBJ1-5
v_gene: TRBV3-1/TRBV3-2
CDR3aa: ASSHKGQAINQPQH

j_gene: TRBJ2-7
v_gene: TRBV19
CDR3aa: ASSPGLATTYEQY

j_gene: TRBJ2-3
v_gene: TRBV4-2
CDR3aa: ASSQRAGGDTDTQY

j_gene: TRBJ1-3
v_gene: TRBV27
CDR3aa: ASSFNSGNTIY

j_gene: TRBJ2-2
v_gene: TRBV2
CDR3aa: ASGTREAGELF

j_gene: TRBJ2-2
v_gene: TRBV6-5
CDR3aa: ASNREGGTTGELF

j_gene: TRBJ2-7
v_gene: TRBV28
CDR3aa: ASSLGRQY

j_gene: TRBJ1-2
v_gene: TRBV18
CDR3aa: ASSPLGRGDYGYT

j_gene: TRBJ2-7
v_gene: TRBV2
CDR3aa: ASSGRDYEQY

j_gene: TRBJ1-3
v_gene: TRBV13
CDR3aa: ASSLGQGNTIY